Sequencing of this T cell receptor (beta chain) was carried out in a study of blood T cell repertoires in COVID-19. As for the study in general: Donors in the United States, Italy and Spain gave samples during acute or convalescent COVID-19. T cells, B-cell-depleted T cells, or PBMCs supplied cDNA or gDNA.

Per the original data handling: Reference gene primer amplification yielded estimated nucleated cell counts. Using immunoSEQ multiplex PCR, the repertoire was profiled, and TCRdb retains in-frame clones only, with some absent. V, J and clone size were drawn from that table, and D and trimming were deduced from the DNA. The table shows 190,000 or so clones, with about 82% occurring only once. CDR1 is SGHAT, CDR2 FQNNGV, per germline. The CDR3 is 13 residues long. V gave up 2 bases and J gave up 8 bases, with 12 bases separating them. In terms of age and location, participants ranged from about 18 to 90 years and lived in about 25 US areas.

The V and J genes are TRBV11-2 and TRBJ1-2; no definite D call. This clonotype originated in a woman under 40 who had recovered from COVID-19. The sample taken for sequencing was PBMCs or T cells enriched from blood (not recorded which). CDR3 DNA: TGTGCCAGCAGCTTAACACAGTCCACAGGCTACACCTTC. Its translation: CASSLTQSTGYTF.